This T cell receptor (beta chain) was profiled in a study of blood T cell repertoires in COVID-19. Germline assignment: CDR1 MGHRA and CDR2 YSYEKL. The CDR3 is 14 amino acids. Trimming shortened V by 4 bases and J by 6 bases, and 12 bases separated the two germline ends. This clone qualifies as medium-sized (0.01 to 0.1%). Clones were sequenced by immunoSEQ multiplex PCR, and TCRdb holds only the in-frame ones, with some missing. The sample holds fewer than 75,000 clones, about 87% seen once. This sequence joins TRBV4-1 and TRBJ2-2; TRBD1 is a possible D gene (5 bases). Input material: peripheral blood. The clonotype comes from a man between 45 and 60 years old with active COVID-19. CDR3 coding DNA: TGCGCCAGCAGCCCCAGATTAGGGGCCGGGGAGCTGTTTTTT. This translates into CASSPRLGAGELFF.